A selection of T cell receptor beta chains follows, all from one sample in a study of OX40 agonist ivuxolimab in advanced cancers. This table comes from immunoSEQ multiplex PCR, and its TCRdb copy is limited to in-frame clones, with some not included. This sample has around 79,000 clones, with 80% to 90% found just once. Material: CD4+ or CD8+ T cells sorted from blood, obtained in a trial of the OX40 agonist ivuxolimab. Receptors originate from an adult with an advanced solid tumor such as melanoma, head and neck, liver or kidney cancer. The conserved cysteine and the conserved F or W are not part of the CDR3 here. Clone size is shown for a subset of rows, as once, few, many or a class of expanded clone.

TRBV10-3,.,AISEGLMDTQY
TRBV28,.,ASSWTQSTDTQY
TRBV2,.,ASREGDSYEQY
TRBV6-1,.,ASSEWGAGSNGYT
TRBV6-1,.,ASSDPDGARDEKLF
TRBV10-3,.,AIRGTVEETQY
TRBV28,.,ASSPVRQSSYNSPLH
TRBV5-1,.,ASSLSGTPENEQF
TRBV4-1,.,ASSQNRGTDYGYT
TRBV5-1,.,ASRTGTGDSPLH
TRBV29-1,.,SVARTSSYNSPLH
TRBV7-9,.,ASSVQENYGYT
TRBV5-1,.,ASSLGVTGRAYEQY
TRBV19,.,ASSLTQGTYGYT
TRBV28,.,ATRSNAVYEQY
TRBV5-5,.,ASSRLADTQY
TRBV5-1,once,ASSLVPSYEQY
TRBV7-2,.,ASRRSGGPYEQY
TRBV7-2,.,ASSSRGTGELF
TRBV5-1,.,ASRLQSSGNTIY
TRBV28,once,ASSRRGDEKLF
TRBV5-4,.,ASSPDKGAPETQY
TRBV25-1,.,ASSSGLSTDTQY
TRBV5-4,.,ARKTSGNTGELF
TRBV18,.,ASLLGATDTQY
TRBV5-6,once,ASSPGQGWADTQY
TRBV10-3,.,ATGTGNTGELF
TRBV9,.,ASSAGPAAAYEQY
TRBV5-1,.,ASSLATGGDTQY
TRBV28,.,ASRVSGIFAEAF
TRBV29-1,once,SVGGLAGDTQY
TRBV30,.,AWSPSWSTEAF
TRBV6-1,.,ASSGGGRGGSYEQY
TRBV4-1,once,ASSQDGRATDTQY
TRBV18,.,ASSSAGANTEAF
TRBV28,.,ASSSPGQWTNEKLF
TRBV19,once,ASTVQGNYGYT
TRBV25-1,.,ASSPQSHWNTEAF
TRBV7-3,.,ASSLFQGPGPGELF
TRBV2,.,ASSGGTGKETQY
TRBV4-1,.,ASSQDAATNEKLF
TRBV6-6,.,ASRSPGPTYEQY
TRBV27,.,ASSPQPGMNQPQH
TRBV7-2,.,ASSLYVAGEREQY
TRBV28,.,ASSFSRWGFDSPLH
TRBV18,.,ASSLAGGRETQY
TRBV7-2,.,ASSVRTSGYNEQF
TRBV6-5,.,ASSYRGELF
TRBV18,.,ASSRRTSGGNNEQF
TRBV2,.,ASSVRGLDEQY
TRBV7-9,few,ASSPNEVYGYT
TRBV7-3,.,ASSLRAGTDTQY
TRBV5-1,few,ASSLALGVDTQY
TRBV27,.,ASSPEATNEKLF
TRBV12-5,.,ASGVDNSPLH
TRBV5-6,.,ASSFRTGEDEKLF
TRBV14,.,ASSQGVRTDNNSPLH
TRBV29-1,.,SVTGPAGANVLT
TRBV10-2,.,ASSPTRNTGELF